This T cell receptor (beta chain) is drawn from a study of blood T cells in healthy people across ages (dated by TCRdb to 2014 to 2015). Background on the whole study: Template switching captured roughly one uniquely barcoded TCR beta cDNA molecule per two T cells in model experiments. To track age-related changes in TCR beta repertoire diversity, the study relied on deep sequencing normalized with unique cDNA molecular identifiers. The donors were split into four age groups: young (average around 15 years), middle-aged (around 40), aged (more than 60) and long-lived (about 74). Using the same blood draw, the study looked at two additional independent replicas of 1 million unique cDNA reads for two donors, one aged 18 to 30 and the other aged 80 or older.

To prepare the library, 5' RACE was applied. TCRdb shows the sequencer as Illumina HiSeq 2500. A second PCR of roughly 6 to 12 cycles was performed with a sample-barcoded 5' primer and a J-beta primer mix. Each TCR beta cDNA molecule received a unique molecular identifier from a template-switch 5' adaptor carrying 12 random nucleotides. Each sample yielded at least 3 million CDR3-containing paired-end reads. First-strand cDNA was synthesized from all RNA with the Mint cDNA synthesis kit, primed by a TRBC-specific oligonucleotide. All cDNA was treated with uracil-DNA glycosylase and then went through a first 18-cycle PCR with the universal primers M1SS and BC2_uni_R. The study's own analysis went as follows. Normalization of each sample was performed by random selection of 1 million high-quality reads, each carrying a distinct molecular identifier. Reads sharing molecular identifiers were discarded rather than binned into consensus sequences. MiTCR, set to a Q25 quality threshold and the strictest error-elimination algorithm, was used for CDR3 identification, clonotype clustering and error correction. Lower-bound total TCR beta diversity was estimated with a nonparametric unseen species model using Euler transformation. TCRdb reanalyzed the raw reads on its own, using fastp at Q25 for trimming and MiXCR for clone calling, and kept in-frame beta chains. Rows with a matching CDR3 protein are joined into one entry that keeps the most common DNA and genes. The V and J calls come from TCRdb's annotation, not from the publication. The sample includes over a million distinct CDR3 sequences, with approximately 25% observed a single time. The ten most abundant clones make up around 0.7% of the sample.

The germline V gene yields KGHDR for CDR1 and SFDVKD for CDR2. V was cut back by 10 bases and J by 3 bases, leaving a gap of 10 bases between them. Measured from the cysteine to the phenylalanine, the CDR3 is 12 residues long. The only DNA kept is the CDR3, 36 bases in frame from the first base. Systemically healthy Caucasian individuals from Russia, 35 to 50 in total and aged roughly 6 to 95 years, were included as donors. Approximately 9.3 milliliters of peripheral blood were collected from each donor into EDTA-treated Vacutainer tubes. Ficoll-Paque density-gradient centrifugation was used to isolate PBMCs, with at least 7 million per sample. Total RNA, at least 5.5 micrograms per sample, was extracted from PBMCs with Trizol reagent. For every donor, flow cytometry on a PBMC aliquot measured the percentage of naive CD45RAhigh/CD27high T cells. Findings and caveats that apply to the study as a whole: Because the CMV infection status of the donors was unknown, age-related changes in expanded clonotypes may potentially have been confounded. Conclusive comparison of naive and antigen-experienced compartments was prevented by the profiling of bulk unsorted PBMCs. The percentage of naive T cells measured by flow cytometry correlated strongly with observed TCR beta diversity. Observed TCR beta diversity per million T cells fell roughly linearly with age, and a significant reduction was already apparent by age roughly 40. The long-lived group showed more naive CD4+ T cells, fewer expanded clones and increased TCR diversity than the aged group, suggesting age selection. Estimates of total diversity from one million sequenced T cells were regarded as lower bounds and underestimates.

This clonotype was picked up a small number of times. Its antigen remains unidentified. Qualities for individual bases were not recorded, and no much larger clone is one base off. These data also formed part of another study, on T cells of mothers and their children. The second paper further reports: The donors were nine systemically healthy Caucasian individuals, made up of three mothers and their six children. cDNA synthesis consumed the entire amount of extracted RNA, loaded at 1.5 ug RNA in each 15 ul reaction. In the second PCR, the M1S primer introduced both the sample barcodes and 2-4 random nucleotides. Over 8 million TCR beta CDR3 reads were obtained for each mother, and millions of reads were obtained for each child. In both related and unrelated pairs, thymic selection shapes the output of TCR recombination in a similar way, with inherited differences having only a minor effect. Normalized repertoire overlap in related mother-child pairs was always slightly higher than in unrelated mother-child pairs, but the difference was never significant. No persistent microchimeric T cell clones were found, with a detection sensitivity of 85 to 100 clones per million clonotypes. In the study, deep NGS was used to compare the TCR beta repertoires of mothers and children, and features distinguishing related mother-child pairs from unrelated individuals were sought. On average, the children were about 10 +/- 4 years old, while the mothers were about 40 +/- 4 years old. Libraries were sequenced on Illumina HiSeq 2000 with 100+100 nt paired-end reads after adapter ligation with NEBNext reagents. To prevent cross-contamination, the mother and child libraries were prepared a month apart and were sequenced in separate runs. Each donor had between roughly 450,000 and 2,300,000 distinct TCR beta clonotypes identified. Naive TCR beta clonotypes were estimated from low-frequency clonotypes matched to each donor's FACS-determined naive share, without sorting.

This sequence was found in a girl aged 2-15 years in good health. The chain joins TRBV24-1 to TRBJ2-3; the D gene remains uncertain. Material: blood. The nucleotide sequence reads as follows: TGTGCCACAGACCCTGGGACAGATACGCAGTATTTT. It translates as CATDPGTDTQYF.